The next 5 T cell receptor beta chains were all read from a single sample in a study of graft-versus-host responses after intestinal transplantation. These TCRs are of unknown antigen specificity. Only in-frame clones appear in the TCRdb table, and some are missing; sequencing was by immunoSEQ multiplex PCR. This table holds more than 25,000 clones, roughly 82% found once. Source: unstimulated CD4+ T cells sorted from spleen or lymph node cells, taken before intestinal transplant. The origin of the receptors is a human donor who received an intestinal transplant.

V gene TRBV6-1 combines with J gene TRBJ1-1; the match to TRBD1 covers 7 bases. From germline, CDR1 is MNHNS and CDR2 SASEGT. The V and J ends lost 7 bases and 4 bases, in that order; junction bases with no gene match: 6. This CDR3 has 13 residues. CDR3 nucleotide sequence: TGTGCCAGCAAAACAGGGGTGGGCACTGAAGCTTTCTTT. It encodes CASKTGVGTEAFF.

The chain employs TRBV7-8 and TRBJ2-7; weak D call: TRBD2 (5 bases). The CDR3 runs to 14 residues. V was trimmed by 6 bases and J by 0 bases, leaving 12 bases between them. The germline CDR1 and CDR2 sequences are SGHVS and FQNEAQ. The CDR3 DNA reads as TGTGCCAGCAGATCCACCCGGGACTCCTACGAGCAGTACTTC. Its protein product is CASRSTRDSYEQYF.

In its sample, this clone was seen a few times. The rearrangement links TRBV5-5 to TRBJ1-6; D gene unclear. Germline CDR1 reads SGHKS; CDR2 reads YYEKEE (reference sequence). The CDR3 is 16 residues long. Between the trimmed V and J ends, which lost 5 bases and 6 bases, there was a span of 18 bases. The CDR3 protein is CASSTHPVQPNSPLHF. Written as DNA, the CDR3 is TGTGCCAGCAGTACCCATCCCGTACAGCCTAATTCACCCCTCCACTTT.

The chain combines TRBV7-2 with TRBJ2-7; 7 nucleotides agree with TRBD2. J gave up 4 bases and V 8 bases, and 11 bases lay outside the gene matches. Germline CDR1 is SGHTA and CDR2 is FQGNSA. This CDR3 spans 14 amino acids. The CDR3 protein is CASAAPRGKYEQYF. The DNA of the CDR3 is TGTGCCAGCGCCGCTCCGCGGGGGAAATACGAGCAGTACTTC. Full variable domain (missing parts from reference TRBV7-2 and TRBJ2-7): GAGVSQSPSNKVTEKGKDVELRCDPISGHTALYWYRQSLGQGLEFLIYFQGNSAPDKSGLPSDRFSAERTGGSVSTLTIQRTQQEDSAVYLCASAAPRGKYEQYFGPGTRLTVT.

The chain recombines TRBV7-3 with TRBJ2-1, with TRBD2 matching 10 bases. The germline CDR1 and CDR2 sequences are SGHTA and FQGTGA. The CDR3 runs 17 residues. V shed 4 bases and J 7 bases; nucleotides not matched to a gene: 13. The CDR3: CASSSRSRLAGTNEQFF. The CDR3 bases are TGTGCCAGCAGCTCCCGGTCCCGACTAGCGGGTACGAATGAGCAGTTCTTC.